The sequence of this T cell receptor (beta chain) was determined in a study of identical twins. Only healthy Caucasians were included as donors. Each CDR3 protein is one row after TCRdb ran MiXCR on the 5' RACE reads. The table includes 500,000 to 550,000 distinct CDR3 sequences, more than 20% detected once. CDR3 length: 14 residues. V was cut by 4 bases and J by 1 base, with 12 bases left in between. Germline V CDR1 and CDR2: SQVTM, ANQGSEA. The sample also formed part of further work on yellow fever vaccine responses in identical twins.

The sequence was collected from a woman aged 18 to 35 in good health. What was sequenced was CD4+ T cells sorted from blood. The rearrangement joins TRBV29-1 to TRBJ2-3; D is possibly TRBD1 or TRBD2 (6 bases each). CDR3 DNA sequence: TGCAGCGTTGGAAGGGGGGCGGGCACAGATACGCAGTATTTT. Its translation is CSVGRGAGTDTQYF.